What follows are 21 T cell receptor beta chains derived from one specimen sequenced in a study of T-cell memory formation after mild COVID-19. TCRdb recomputed calls from the 5' RACE reads with MiXCR, one row per CDR3 protein. The repertoire holds around 250,000 distinct CDR3 sequences, with about 17% as singletons. The sequenced sample was PBMCs or a T cell subset sorted from them (not recorded which). The receptors originated from a young man who had mild COVID-19 (a few samples of this study predate the infection). Cell type and time point are not known.

As concerns this clonotype: The junction differs from germline at one of its ends, possibly a read error. The rearrangement links TRBV12-3 or TRBV12-4 to TRBJ1-5; TRBD1 aligns across 11 bases. The CDR3 length is 17 residues. The DNA for the CDR3 is TGTGCCAGCAGTCCAGGACAGGGGGCCAGGCGCAATCATCCCCAGCATTTT. This sequence encodes CASSPGQGARRNHPQHF.

This clonotype was counted only a few times. V is TRBV5-6 and J is TRBJ2-2; 7 positions match TRBD2. V lost 1 base, J lost 0 bases, and 3 bases stayed unmatched. The CDR3 length is 16 residues. CDR1 SGHDT and CDR2 YYEEEE come from the germline V gene. The CDR3 DNA is TGTGCCAGCAGCTTGCTAACTAGCGCGAACACCGGGGAGCTGTTTTTT. As protein: CASSLLTSANTGELFF.

This clonotype has just a few counts. The J gene is TRBJ2-7, the V gene TRBV29-1; D possibly corresponds to TRBD1 (6 bases). CDR3 size: 13 residues. V was pared by 7 bases and J by 6 bases, with 19 bases between. Germline CDR1 reads SQVTM; CDR2 reads ANQGSEA. Here the CDR3 reads CSGQRTDEGEQYF. The CDR3 region has the DNA TGCAGCGGCCAGAGGACAGACGAGGGCGAGCAGTACTTC.

The gene calls are TRBV5-5 and TRBJ2-7; the D gene is possibly TRBD1 (5 bases). This CDR3 has 14 amino acids. Germline V gene sequence: CDR1 SGHKS, CDR2 YYEKEE (reference sequence). V was pared by 4 bases and J by 0 bases, with 11 bases between. This CDR3 reads CASSLPGRSYEQYF. The CDR3 coding sequence is TGTGCCAGCAGCCTCCCAGGGCGCTCCTACGAGCAGTACTTC.

A few counts support this clonotype. The V call is TRBV21-1, the J call TRBJ2-5; the table names TRBD2, a call not compared with the DNA. TRBV21-1 is flagged as a pseudogene. The CDR3 runs to 17 residues. The CDR3 nucleotides read TGTGCCAGCACCCTGAGGCCACTAGCGGGGGGTAAAGAGACCCAGTACTTC. It is translated as CASTLRPLAGGKETQYF.

V is TRBV20-1 and J is TRBJ1-5; 9 positions agree with TRBD1. The V gene end was trimmed by 6 bases and the J gene end by 4 bases; junction bases not matched to a gene: 7. The CDR3 covers 14 residues. CDR1 and CDR2 (germline): DFQATT, SNEGSKA (reference sequence). The CDR3 spells CSARGQGRNQPQHF. The CDR3 coding sequence is TGCAGTGCCCGCGGACAGGGGCGAAATCAGCCCCAGCATTTT.

This clonotype was picked up many times. J is TRBJ1-6 and V is TRBV7-2; 8 bases fit TRBD1. CDR3 length equals 16 residues. In germline, CDR1 is SGHTA, CDR2 FQGNSA. V dropped 6 bases and J dropped 0; count of bases not matched to a gene: 4. The chain's CDR3 is CASRGQDVSYNSPLHF. The CDR3 bases are TGTGCCAGCAGGGGACAGGATGTCTCCTATAATTCACCCCTCCACTTT.

The CDR3 DNA sequence: TGCAGTGCCTACGTTATGACGGGAAGGGGGACAGATACGCAGTATTTT. Its protein product is CSAYVMTGRGTDTQYF. The chain joins TRBV20-1 to TRBJ2-3; a weak D match, TRBD1 (6 bases). This CDR3 is built from 16 residues. The ends were cut back, 6 bases at V and 3 bases at J, with 22 bases in the middle. CDR1 and CDR2 from the germline V gene are DFQATT and SNEGSKA (reference sequence).

Here the CDR3 reads CASSASGGGPYEQYV. CDR3 nucleotide sequence: TGTGCCAGCAGTGCGTCCGGCGGGGGGCCCTACGAGCAGTACGTC. The chain combines TRBV6-1 with TRBJ2-7, with TRBD2 matching over 8 bases. The CDR3 is 15 residues long. Germline CDR1 and CDR2: MNHNS and SASEGT. V gave up 4 bases and J gave up 2 bases; unmatched junction bases: 7.

This rearrangement joins TRBV12-3 or TRBV12-4 to TRBJ1-1; D gene ambiguous. The CDR3 spans 15 residues. The germline V and J ends were trimmed by 3 bases and 1 base, with 12 bases remaining between them. CDR3: CASSFIPASNTEAFF. For the CDR3, the DNA is TGTGCCAGCAGTTTCATCCCGGCGTCGAACACTGAAGCTTTCTTT.

The rearrangement joins TRBV7-7 to TRBJ2-1; TRBD1 agrees at 7 bases. CDR1 and CDR2 (germline): SSHAT, FNYEAQ (reference sequence). The V segment lost 5 bases and the J segment 8 bases; nucleotides outside the gene matches: 6. The CDR3 consists of 13 residues. The CDR3 protein is CASSEGARDEQFF. CDR3 nucleotides: TGTGCCAGCAGCGAGGGGGCGCGCGATGAGCAGTTCTTC.

This clonotype was detected only a few times. This chain joins TRBV18 and TRBJ2-7; no definite D call. Trimming cost V 5 bases and J 3 bases, with 8 bases left between them. CDR1 and CDR2 (germline): KGHSH, LQKENI. This CDR3 comprises 12 residues. The CDR3 spells CASSGSSYEQYV. CDR3 coding DNA: TGTGCCAGCTCAGGATCAAGCTACGAGCAGTACGTC.

This clonotype was detected a few times. The chain carries TRBV6-5 and TRBJ2-6; no reliable D call. This CDR3 comprises 16 residues. Germline-derived CDR1 and CDR2 are MNHEY and SVGAGI. Trimming stripped 2 bases from V and 0 bases from J, with 8 bases between. In DNA, the CDR3 is TGTGCCAGCAGTTACGGGCACAACTCTGGGGCCAACGTCCTGACTTTC. This gives the protein CASSYGHNSGANVLTF.

This clonotype was seen many times. The CDR3 coding sequence is TGCGCCAGCAGCCGGAGGACAGGGCAATACTCCTACGAGCAGTACTTC. It encodes CASSRRTGQYSYEQYF. This chain connects TRBV5-1 to TRBJ2-7; TRBD1 aligns across 8 bases. The junction had 9 bases not matched to a gene; V was cut back by 4 bases and J by 0 bases. CDR1 and CDR2 from the germline V gene are SGHRS and YFSETQ. The CDR3 consists of 16 residues.

The chain uses TRBV19 and TRBJ1-1, with TRBD1 as a possible D gene (5 bases). V was pared by 7 bases and J by 0 bases, with 12 bases between. The CDR3 spans 14 residues. Looked up from germline, CDR1 is LNHDA and CDR2 is SQIVND (reference sequence). The CDR3 DNA reads as TGTGCCAGTAATTTAGACAGATTGAACACTGAAGCTTTCTTT. Protein product: CASNLDRLNTEAFF. Combining the CDR3 with reference TRBV19 and TRBJ1-1 gives the whole variable domain DGGITQSPKYLFRKEGQNVTLSCEQNLNHDAMYWYRQDPGQGLRLIYYSQIVNDFQKGDIAEGYSVSREKKESFPLTVTSAQKNPTAFYLCASNLDRLNTEAFFGQGTRLTVV.

This clonotype was found a few times. The V gene is TRBV20-1, the J gene TRBJ2-3; the match to TRBD1 covers 8 bases. The CDR3 sequence is 15 residues long. J was trimmed by 2 bases and V by 6 bases; bases with no gene match: 10. The V gene's germline CDR1 is DFQATT and CDR2 SNEGSKA (reference sequence). The CDR3, as DNA: TGCAGTGCACCCGGGACAGGTGATTTCACAGATACGCAGTATTTT. This encodes CSAPGTGDFTDTQYF.

This sequence joins TRBV20-1 and TRBJ2-7, with 8 bases matching TRBD2. Germline CDR1 and CDR2: DFQATT and SNEGSKA (reference sequence). The junction had 6 bases not matched to a gene; V was cut back by 2 bases and J by 0 bases. The CDR3 runs 15 residues. Here the CDR3 DNA reads TGCAGTGCTAGACGCGCGGGGGGCCTCTCCTACGAGCAGTACTTC. Its protein is CSARRAGGLSYEQYF.

J is TRBJ2-6 and V is TRBV15; 9 nucleotides line up with TRBD1. This CDR3 is 18 amino acids long. Germline loops: CDR1 LNHNV, CDR2 YYDKDF (reference sequence). The J segment lost 0 bases and the V segment lost 6 bases, leaving 9 bases of the junction unmatched. CDR3 residues: CATRSGTGLSSGANVLTF. CDR3 nucleotide sequence: TGTGCCACCAGGTCCGGGACAGGGCTATCCTCTGGGGCCAACGTCCTGACTTTC.

This chain uses TRBV14 with TRBJ1-2, with D possibly TRBD1 on 5 matching bases. Per germline, CDR1 SGHDN and CDR2 FVKESK. V was trimmed by 1 base and J by 4 bases, leaving 10 bases between them. There are 14 residues in the CDR3. DNA for the CDR3: TGTGCCAGCAGCCAAGGCAGGGTAGGCTATGGCTACACCTTC. Protein sequence: CASSQGRVGYGYTF.

J is TRBJ1-4 and V is TRBV15; D might be TRBD1 (5 bases). V lost 1 base and J 7 bases, leaving 10 bases between the germline ends. The CDR3 loop spans 14 amino acids. Per the germline V gene, CDR1 is LNHNV and CDR2 is YYDKDF (reference sequence). The CDR3 sequence is CATSRAGQGEKLFF. In DNA, the CDR3 is TGTGCCACCAGCAGAGCGGGGCAGGGTGAAAAACTGTTTTTT.

The chain uses TRBV12-3 or TRBV12-4 and TRBJ2-2; 11 bases align to TRBD1. The CDR3 consists of 15 residues. V trimming: 5 bases; J trimming: 8 bases; junction bases outside the gene matches: 7. The CDR3 DNA reads as TGTGCCAGCAGTGCCTCCGGGACAGGGGGAGGGGAGCTGTTTTTT. Amino acids: CASSASGTGGGELFF.